The rows below give T cell receptor beta chains drawn from one sample of a study of blood T cell repertoires in COVID-19. The method was immunoSEQ multiplex PCR; TCRdb's version includes in-frame clones alone and lacks a portion of them. The table has about 250,000 clones, just over 85% seen once. What was sequenced was PBMCs or T cells enriched from blood (not recorded which). The receptors stem from a man aged 18 to 29 who had recovered from COVID-19. The CDR3 runs from the conserved cysteine through the conserved F or W. A D gene is named only where the DNA matches it firmly. Rows give clone size only sometimes, using once, few, many, or a class for an expanded clone.

abundance,d_gene,j_gene,v_gene,CDR3nt,CDR3aa
.,.,TRBJ2-3,TRBV6-5,TGTGCCAGCAGGCCTATGGGACATCGACTGCAGTATTTT,CASRPMGHRLQYF
once,.,TRBJ2-7,TRBV28,TGTGCCAGCAGGCCCACAGGCTCCTACGAGCAGTACTTC,CASRPTGSYEQYF
.,TRBD1,TRBJ2-7,TRBV5-1,TGCGCCAGCGTATCTCCCGGGACAGGGCTATACGAGCAGTACTTC,CASVSPGTGLYEQYF
few,TRBD2,TRBJ2-3,TRBV7-6,TGTGCCAGCAGCTTAACACCCCCGGGACTAGCGACCGCCACAGATACGCAGTATTTT,CASSLTPPGLATATDTQYF
.,.,TRBJ1-6,TRBV11-3,TGTGCCAGCAGCTCCCAGGGATATGGTTCACCCCTCCACTTT,CASSSQGYGSPLHF
.,.,TRBJ2-3,TRBV5-1,TGCGCCAGCAGCTCCGGGACAAACACAGATACGCAGTATTTT,CASSSGTNTDTQYF
.,.,TRBJ1-6,TRBV2,TGTGCCAGCAGACAAGTTTATAATTCACCCCTCCACTTT,CASRQVYNSPLHF
.,TRBD1,TRBJ1-5,TRBV28,TGTGCCAGCAGTTTAACCAGGGGGGAGAATCAGCCCCAGCATTTT,CASSLTRGENQPQHF
.,.,TRBJ1-4,TRBV30,TGTGCCTGGAGTGCCCCAGGTGGGGGGAATGAAAAACTGTTTTTT,CAWSAPGGGNEKLFF
.,TRBD1,TRBJ1-5,TRBV19,TGTGCCAGTAGGGGACAGGGAGGGGTAAGCAATCAGCCCCAGCATTTT,CASRGQGGVSNQPQHF
.,TRBD2,TRBJ2-3,TRBV6-4,TGTGCCAGCAGTGAGACTAGCGGGAGATCAGATACGCAGTATTTT,CASSETSGRSDTQYF
.,TRBD2,TRBJ2-3,TRBV5-1,TGCGCCAGCAGCCCGGAGATAGCGGGGCGCACAGATACGCAGTATTTT,CASSPEIAGRTDTQYF
.,.,TRBJ1-1,TRBV28,TGTGCCAGCAGTTTTCCGGGACACCGCCTAATAGAAGCTTTCTTT,CASSFPGHRLIEAFF
once,.,TRBJ1-1,TRBV7-8,TGTGCCAGCAGCCCCGGGGGGTGGAACACTGAAGCTTTCTTT,CASSPGGWNTEAFF
.,TRBD2,TRBJ2-3,TRBV6-5,TGTGCCAGTCAGACTAGCGGCACAGATACGCAGTATTTT,CASQTSGTDTQYF
.,.,TRBJ1-3,TRBV19,TGTGCCAGTAGTATAGCCCTACTTTCTGGAAACACCATATATTTT,CASSIALLSGNTIYF
.,.,TRBJ1-2,TRBV5-1,TGCGCCAGCAGCTTGGAGGGATCCAGCGGGGCGCGGGCTGGAGGCTACACCTTC,CASSLEGSSGARAGGYTF
.,.,TRBJ1-4,TRBV10-3,TGTGCCATCAGTGAGTCGAGCAGGAGGGGTGAAAAACTGTTTTTT,CAISESSRRGEKLFF
.,TRBD1,TRBJ1-2,TRBV28,TGTGCCAGCAGCCCGGGGGGACAGGGGGACCGTGGCTATGGCTACACCTTC,CASSPGGQGDRGYGYTF
.,TRBD1,TRBJ2-2,TRBV18,TGTGCCAGCTCACTCGGACAGGGGAACACCGGGGAGCTGTTTTTT,CASSLGQGNTGELFF
once,TRBD1,TRBJ2-7,TRBV28,TGTGCCAGCACCATTCCGGGACAGGTCTCCTACGAGCAGTACTTC,CASTIPGQVSYEQYF
.,.,TRBJ2-5,TRBV27,TGTGCCAGCAGTTTAGGCCCCGGGGAGACCCAGTACTTC,CASSLGPGETQYF
.,.,TRBJ1-1,TRBV7-6,TGTGCCAGCAGCTTAGCGAGCAGGGGAACTGAAGCTTTCTTT,CASSLASRGTEAFF
.,TRBD1,TRBJ1-1,TRBV27,TGTGCCAGCAGTCTCAGGGGGTACACTGAAGCTTTCTTT,CASSLRGYTEAFF